These 20 T cell receptor beta chains share one sample of origin, sequenced in a study of cytomegalovirus exposure and HLA in healthy donors. Amplification used 60 Vbeta primers and 13 Jbeta primers. The method was immunoSEQ multiplex PCR; TCRdb's version includes in-frame clones alone and lacks a portion of them. Among fewer than 200,000 clones listed, about 9.4% were seen once. Sequencing was carried out using PBMCs. These receptors were obtained from a woman in her 30s in good health and CMV-seropositive.

The V gene is TRBV21-1, the J gene TRBJ2-5; no check of the table's D call, TRBD2, against the DNA was made. TRBV21-1 has pseudogene status. The CDR3 extends over 17 amino acids. CDR3 sequence (DNA): TGTGCCAGCAGCAAAGGGGGAAGCGGGAGGGCCTTTGAGACCCAGTACTTC. As protein: CASSKGGSGRAFETQYF.

This clone came up a few times. The chain uses TRBV30 and TRBJ1-3; maybe TRBD1 (6 bases). Germline CDR1 GTSNPN, CDR2 SVGIG (reference sequence). This CDR3 is built from 13 residues. V shed 5 bases and J shed 4 bases, with 12 bases lying between them. DNA for the CDR3: TGTGCCTGGCGTCAGGGGTCCGGAAACACCATATATTTT. Amino acid sequence: CAWRQGSGNTIYF.

The sample holds a few counts of this clone. This chain uses TRBV19 with TRBJ2-7; 13 bases line up with TRBD2. Trimming at V came to 7 bases and at J to 3 bases, leaving 6 bases not matched to a gene. The CDR3 totals 15 residues. CDR1 and CDR2 (germline): LNHDA, SQIVND (reference sequence). CDR3 DNA sequence: TGTGCCAGTAAACCGGGACTAGCGGGGAGCTACGAGCAGTACTTC. Translation gives CASKPGLAGSYEQYF.

This clone has just a few counts. This sequence joins TRBV9 and TRBJ2-2; D is unclear. Germline CDR1 is SGDLS and CDR2 is YYNGEE. CDR3 length: 13 amino acids. V lost 4 bases and J lost 5, with 9 bases in between. The CDR3 region has the DNA TGTGCCAGCAGCCGTGGCCTGACCGGGGAGCTGTTTTTT. Translated: CASSRGLTGELFF. Full variable domain (remainder filled in from reference TRBV9 and TRBJ2-2): DSGVTQTPKHLITATGQRVTLRCSPRSGDLSVYWYQQSLDQGLQFLIQYYNGEERAKGNILERFSAQQFPDLHSELNLSSLELGDSALYFCASSRGLTGELFFGEGSRLTVL.

The rearrangement joins TRBV7-6 to TRBJ2-1, with TRBD2 matching 7 bases. The CDR3 is made up of 16 amino acids. V lost 1 base to trimming and J lost 1 base; unmatched junction nucleotides: 4. Germline V lookup: CDR1 SGHVS, CDR2 FNYEAQ. The CDR3 coding sequence is TGTGCCAGCAGCTTAGGGGCGGGAGCGTCCTACAATGAGCAGTTCTTC. Its protein is CASSLGAGASYNEQFF.

Only a few counts were recorded for this clone. The chain carries TRBV11-2 and TRBJ1-2; D is perhaps TRBD1 (5 bases). The CDR3 is 15 amino acids. Germline lookup yields CDR1 SGHAT and CDR2 FQNNGV. V dropped 7 bases and J dropped 8 bases, with 23 bases sitting between them. DNA of the CDR3: TGTGCCAGCACCGATATCCCAGGGTCCGGTGACGGCTACACCTTC. It codes for CASTDIPGSGDGYTF.

The chain is built from TRBV11-2 and TRBJ2-7; D gene unclear. Germline V gene data show CDR1 as SGHAT and CDR2 as FQNNGV. The CDR3 extends over 15 amino acids. Deletions cut 3 bases from V and 1 base from J, with 13 bases between. CDR3 amino acids: CASSLAVNPSYEQYF. The CDR3 DNA reads TGTGCCAGCAGCTTGGCGGTCAACCCATCCTACGAGCAGTACTTC.

Ten or more counts support this clone. The V call is TRBV10-2, the J call TRBJ2-2; D is possibly TRBD1 (6 bases). There are 16 residues in the CDR3. The V and J ends lost 3 bases and 0 bases respectively, with 11 bases between them. In germline, CDR1 is WSHSY, CDR2 SAAADI. CDR3 DNA sequence: TGCGCCAGCAGTGATCCACAGGGAGCGAACACCGGGGAGCTGTTTTTT. Translation: CASSDPQGANTGELFF.

This clone is a singleton in its sample. The V and J genes are TRBV4-1 and TRBJ2-5; D may be TRBD1 (6 bases). The V end lost 4 bases, the J end lost 7 bases, and 13 bases lay between the germline ends. Germline-derived CDR1 and CDR2 are MGHRA and YSYEKL. The length of the CDR3 is 13 residues. Written as DNA, the CDR3 is TGCGCCAGCAGCCTTCAGGGGCCGGGGACCCAGTACTTC. The encoded protein is CASSLQGPGTQYF.

The CDR3 DNA is TGTGCCAGCGCGGGGACTAGCGGGAACAATGAGCAGTTCTTC. Protein product: CASAGTSGNNEQFF. V and J are TRBV7-2 and TRBJ2-1; 13 nucleotides align to TRBD2. CDR1 SGHTA and CDR2 FQGNSA come from the germline V gene. The length of the CDR3 is 14 residues. V trimming: 8 bases; J trimming: 5 bases; junction bases outside the gene matches: 3.

The chain joins TRBV19 to TRBJ1-5; D not certain. Germline loops: CDR1 LNHDA, CDR2 SQIVND (reference sequence). This CDR3 contains 15 residues. V lost 8 bases to trimming and J lost 5 bases, with 19 bases between them. CDR3 sequence reads: CASRSMGSLYQPQHF. In DNA form, the CDR3 reads TGTGCCAGTCGCTCGATGGGTAGCCTGTATCAGCCCCAGCATTTT.

For the CDR3, the DNA is TGTGCCAGCAGCCCCAGGACAGGGGGGACAGATACGCAGTATTTT. As protein: CASSPRTGGTDTQYF. V is TRBV11-3 and J is TRBJ2-3; TRBD1 aligns across 10 bases. CDR1 is SGHNT, CDR2 YENEEA, per germline. The V gene end was trimmed by 5 bases and the J gene end by 3 bases; junction bases not matched to a gene: 5. This CDR3 region has 15 residues.

This clone was found a few times. The gene calls are TRBV10-2 and TRBJ1-5, with 7 bases matching TRBD1. CDR1 WSHSY and CDR2 SAAADI come from the germline V gene. This CDR3 region has 16 residues. Trimming took 7 bases from V and 6 from J; bases not matched to a gene: 15. The CDR3 reads CASTLLGQRMGQPQHF. Here the CDR3 DNA reads TGCGCCAGCACCCTTTTGGGACAGCGGATGGGTCAGCCCCAGCATTTT.

The chain links TRBV5-1 to TRBJ1-2, with TRBD1 identical over 10 bases. CDR1 is SGHRS, CDR2 YFSETQ, per germline. The CDR3 consists of 16 residues. The V and J ends lost 8 bases and 3 bases, in that order; junction bases with no gene match: 13. This chain's CDR3 is CASGRDRGGVDYGYTF. The DNA of the CDR3 is TGCGCCAGTGGCCGGGACAGGGGAGGAGTTGACTATGGCTACACCTTC.

The chain has TRBV5-1 and TRBJ2-3; 8 nucleotides align to TRBD1. The CDR3 consists of 14 residues. V trimming: 3 bases; J trimming: 2 bases; junction bases outside the gene matches: 2. Germline V gene sequence: CDR1 SGHRS, CDR2 YFSETQ. CDR3 in amino acids: CASSWTGTTDTQYF. The CDR3 region has the DNA TGCGCCAGCAGCTGGACAGGGACCACAGATACGCAGTATTTT. The entire variable domain, with the rest obtained from reference TRBV5-1 and TRBJ2-3, is as follows: KAGVTQTPRYLIKTRGQQVTLSCSPISGHRSVSWYQQTPGQGLQFLFEYFSETQRNKGNFPGRFSGRQFSNSRSEMNVSTLELGDSALYLCASSWTGTTDTQYFGPGTRLTVL.

The chain links TRBV20-1 to TRBJ1-1; no clear D gene. The V gene's germline CDR1 is DFQATT and CDR2 SNEGSKA (reference sequence). The CDR3 contains 11 residues. V was pared by 3 bases and J by 2 bases, with 4 bases between. The CDR3 DNA reads TGCAGTGCTAGTATTAACACTGAAGCTTTCTTT. This codes for CSASINTEAFF.

In this sample, this clone turned up a few times. The chain couples TRBV18 to TRBJ1-1; 9 bases are a match to TRBD1. Germline V gene sequence: CDR1 KGHSH, CDR2 LQKENI. Germline trimming cut 2 bases from V and 1 base from J; bases unmatched to any gene: 5. The length of the CDR3 is 16 residues. The CDR3: CASSPGTGIRNTEAFF. DNA for the CDR3: TGTGCCAGCTCACCAGGGACAGGGATTCGGAACACTGAAGCTTTCTTT. The variable domain in full, with the rest retrieved from reference TRBV18 and TRBJ1-1, is NAGVMQNPRHLVRRRGQEARLRCSPMKGHSHVYWYRQLPEEGLKFMVYLQKENIIDESGMPKERFSAEFPKEGPSILRIQQVVRGDSAAYFCASSPGTGIRNTEAFFGQGTRLTVV.

The V and J genes are TRBV7-9 and TRBJ2-2, with 7 bases aligning to TRBD2. The germline CDR1 and CDR2 sequences are SEHNR and FQNEAQ (reference sequence). After removal of 8 bases from V and 7 bases from J, the junction contained 19 bases not matched to a gene. There are 17 residues in the CDR3. CDR3 coding DNA: TGTGCCAGCGATAGGGGAGGGGCCGCCTCTCAAGGCGGGGAGCTGTTTTTT. As protein: CASDRGGAASQGGELFF.

The chain is built from TRBV2 and TRBJ2-7; 12 positions match TRBD1. This CDR3 contains 14 residues. Germline CDR1 and CDR2: SNHLY and FYNNEI. V was pared by 10 bases and J by 5 bases, with 9 bases of the junction left unmatched. The CDR3 protein is CATHQGQGAHEQYF. CDR3 nucleotides: TGTGCCACCCACCAGGGACAGGGGGCCCACGAGCAGTACTTC.

The chain couples TRBV5-1 to TRBJ2-5; D is possibly TRBD2 (5 bases). Trimming cost V 2 bases and J 2 bases, with 10 bases left between them. Looked up from germline, CDR1 is SGHRS and CDR2 is YFSETQ. The CDR3 has 14 amino acids. The CDR3 reads CASSFNGVQETQYF. The CDR3 DNA is TGCGCCAGCAGCTTTAACGGGGTTCAAGAGACCCAGTACTTC.